The 30 T cell receptor beta chains in this list originate from one sample, sequenced in a study of T cells in Graves' hyperthyroidism and ophthalmopathy. Amplification yielded TCR beta CDR3 regions, with RNA transcripts as the source. First-round RT-PCR with HTBI primers amplified the TCR CDR3 region. TCRdb re-derived calls from the multiplex PCR reads in MiXCR, one entry per CDR3 protein. The repertoire holds hundreds of thousands of distinct CDR3 sequences, with 15% to 20% as singletons. Sequencing was done on a sample of blood. The source of these receptors is a man aged 35 to 55 with Graves' ophthalmopathy.

With regard to this clonotype: This may stem from a read error, because a much larger clone lies one nucleotide away. The chain combines TRBV28 with TRBJ2-7; 12 bases fit TRBD2. The closer fit of TRBJ2-1 to the DNA end suggests the J call may be wrong. Germline V gene lookup returns CDR1 MDHEN and CDR2 SYDVKM. The CDR3 is 15 residues long. The CDR3 sequence is CASSSGLAGSYEQFF. CDR3 DNA: TGTGCCAGCAGTTCCGGACTAGCGGGGTCCTACGAGCAGTTCTTC.

V and J are TRBV12-3 or TRBV12-4 and TRBJ2-2; 14 bases line up with TRBD2. The CDR3 consists of 19 residues. V shed 3 bases and J 6 bases; nucleotides not matched to a gene: 12. DNA of the CDR3: TGTGCCAGCAGTTTTAGACCGGGACTAGCGGGAGAGGGCGCCGGGGAGCTGTTTTTT. Protein product: CASSFRPGLAGEGAGELFF.

This clonotype appeared many times. V is TRBV12-3 or TRBV12-4 and J is TRBJ1-1; 9 bases agree with TRBD1. Losses at the gene ends were 8 bases for V and 6 bases for J; bases not matched to a gene: 10. The CDR3 has 14 amino acids. DNA for the CDR3: TGTGCCAGCCGAGTGGACAGGGGAAGGGCTGAAGCTTTCTTT. This encodes CASRVDRGRAEAFF.

The genes are TRBV20-1 and TRBJ1-1; 7 bases match TRBD1. J lost 4 bases, V lost 3 bases, and 2 bases had no gene match. Per germline, CDR1 DFQATT and CDR2 SNEGSKA (reference sequence). This CDR3 is built from 12 residues. CDR3 sequence reads: CSARTGFTEAFF. The CDR3 DNA sequence: TGCAGTGCTAGGACAGGGTTCACTGAAGCTTTCTTT.

This rearrangement joins TRBV29-1 to TRBJ2-6, with D tentatively TRBD1 (6 bases). The CDR3 is 16 amino acids. The germline CDR1 and CDR2 sequences are SQVTM and ANQGSEA. The V and J ends lost 4 bases and 0 bases respectively, with 13 bases between them. This CDR3 is CSVASQGGSGANVLTF. For the CDR3, the DNA is TGCAGCGTTGCTTCACAGGGTGGCTCTGGGGCCAACGTCCTGACTTTC.

This clonotype was recorded many times. V and J are TRBV30 and TRBJ2-2; D is possibly TRBD1 (6 bases). The germline V gene encodes CDR1 GTSNPN and CDR2 SVGIG (reference sequence). Trimming took 0 bases from V and 1 from J, leaving 9 bases between them. The CDR3 extends over 15 amino acids. CDR3 protein: CAWSVTGLNTGELFF. In nucleotides, the CDR3 is TGTGCCTGGAGTGTGACAGGCCTGAACACCGGGGAGCTGTTTTTT.

The chain combines TRBV20-1 with TRBJ2-3; D is perhaps TRBD1 (5 bases). Germline CDR1 DFQATT, CDR2 SNEGSKA (reference sequence). V lost 0 bases and J lost 5, with 18 bases in between. The CDR3 runs to 16 residues. The CDR3 spells CSARDLGALGLDTQYF. In nucleotides, the CDR3 is TGCAGTGCTAGAGATCTAGGGGCCTTAGGGTTAGATACGCAGTATTTT.

This clonotype was seen more than once but under ten times. J is TRBJ2-2 and V is TRBV6-2 or TRBV6-3, with a possible D match to TRBD2 (5 bases). CDR3 length: 11 residues. Germline V gives CDR1 MNHEY, CDR2 SVGEGT. V shed 6 bases and J shed 8 bases, with 7 bases lying between them. CDR3 coding DNA: TGTGCCAGCAGACTAGGGGGGGAGCTGTTTTTT. It specifies CASRLGGELFF.

This clonotype was found many times. The chain recombines TRBV10-3 with TRBJ2-5; 10 bases are a match to TRBD1. CDR1 is ENHRY, CDR2 SYGVKD, per germline. V gave up 6 bases and J gave up 5 bases; unmatched junction bases: 6. This CDR3 spans 14 amino acids. The CDR3 coding sequence is TGTGCCATCAGCACGGGACAGGGGCTGGAGACCCAGTACTTC. Amino acid sequence: CAISTGQGLETQYF.

The sample holds many counts of this clonotype. The V call is TRBV30, the J call TRBJ1-5; no reliable D call. The length of the CDR3 is 13 residues. V lost 2 bases and J lost 5, with 10 bases in between. The germline V gene encodes CDR1 GTSNPN and CDR2 SVGIG (reference sequence). CDR3 region: CAWSPGSHQPQHF. CDR3 nucleotides: TGTGCCTGGAGTCCAGGTTCACATCAGCCCCAGCATTTT.

For this clonotype: This may arise from a read error, as a much more abundant clone is one base away. This chain links TRBV3-1 with TRBJ2-5; D possibly corresponds to TRBD2 (6 bases). Looked up from germline, CDR1 is LGHDT and CDR2 is YNNKEL (reference sequence). This CDR3 is 14 amino acids long. The CDR3 nucleotides read TGTGCCGGCAGCCAACGGGACTTAAAAGAGACCCAGTACTTC. Translated, it gives CAGSQRDLKETQYF.

The chain uses TRBV19 and TRBJ2-1; 9 bases line up with TRBD2. The CDR3 has 18 amino acids. Per the germline V gene, CDR1 is LNHDA and CDR2 is SQIVND (reference sequence). Losses at the gene ends were 4 bases for V and 6 bases for J; bases not matched to a gene: 16. CDR3: CASSTPSVVAGVGNEQFF. The CDR3, as DNA: TGTGCCAGTAGTACCCCCTCGGTCGTAGCGGGAGTTGGCAATGAGCAGTTCTTC.

The rearrangement links TRBV2 to TRBJ2-3; tentative D call: TRBD1 (6 bases). The CDR3 loop spans 14 amino acids. CDR1 is SNHLY and CDR2 is FYNNEI in the germline V gene. The V and J ends lost 7 bases and 6 bases respectively, with 17 bases between them. As DNA, the CDR3 is TGTGCCAGCACCTACCGGGACATTGGGGATACGCAGTATTTT. Protein product: CASTYRDIGDTQYF.

V gene TRBV20-1 combines with J gene TRBJ1-5; D is unclear. Trimming took 5 bases from V and 2 from J, leaving 13 bases between them. The CDR3 has 14 amino acids. The germline V gene encodes CDR1 DFQATT and CDR2 SNEGSKA (reference sequence). The CDR3 DNA reads TGCAGTGCTTGGAGGGCTCAGGGCAATCAGCCCCAGCATTTT. It yields the protein CSAWRAQGNQPQHF.

The gene calls are TRBV2 and TRBJ2-2; D is unclear. CDR3 length: 12 amino acids. Germline CDR1 and CDR2: SNHLY and FYNNEI. V dropped 6 bases and J dropped 5 bases, with 7 bases sitting between them. DNA of the CDR3: TGTGCCAGCAGGCCGGTTACCGGGGAGCTGTTTTTT. The encoded protein is CASRPVTGELFF.

This clonotype occurred many times. This chain joins TRBV11-1 and TRBJ2-2; D is unresolved. The CDR3 runs 14 residues. In germline, CDR1 is SGHAT, CDR2 FQDESV (reference sequence). Trimming left V 1 base short and J 6 bases short, with 9 bases between. In DNA, the CDR3 is TGTGCCAGCAGCTTAGGCCGGATGGCCGGGGAGCTGTTTTTT. Its protein is CASSLGRMAGELFF.

This clonotype was observed a few times. J is TRBJ1-1 and V is TRBV5-6; D is unclear. Trimming left V 0 bases short and J 11 bases short, with 17 bases between. This CDR3 contains 14 residues. Germline CDR1 is SGHDT and CDR2 is YYEEEE. The CDR3, as DNA: TGTGCCAGCAGCTTGGATGACGGCGGATTGGAGGCTTTCTTT. Residues: CASSLDDGGLEAFF. Full variable domain (remainder filled in from reference TRBV5-6 and TRBJ1-1): DAGVTQSPTHLIKTRGQQVTLRCSPKSGHDTVSWYQQALGQGPQFIFQYYEEEERQRGNFPDRFSGHQFPNYSSELNVNALLLGDSALYLCASSLDDGGLEAFFGQGTRLTVV.

This clonotype has a count of ten or more. The chain joins TRBV5-1 to TRBJ2-5; 11 bases map to TRBD2. The CDR3 is made up of 16 amino acids. Germline trimming cut 4 bases from V and 2 bases from J; bases unmatched to any gene: 7. Germline CDR1 is SGHRS and CDR2 is YFSETQ. CDR3 region: CASSQLTSGTQETQYF. CDR3 sequence (DNA): TGCGCCAGCAGCCAACTGACTAGCGGGACTCAAGAGACCCAGTACTTC. Full variable domain (outside the CDR3, taken from reference TRBV5-1 and TRBJ2-5): KAGVTQTPRYLIKTRGQQVTLSCSPISGHRSVSWYQQTPGQGLQFLFEYFSETQRNKGNFPGRFSGRQFSNSRSEMNVSTLELGDSALYLCASSQLTSGTQETQYFGPGTRLLVL.

The count of this clonotype is one. The chain recombines TRBV6-1 with TRBJ2-5, with 12 bases that match TRBD2. The CDR3 length is 15 residues. Germline trimming cut 6 bases from V and 5 bases from J; bases unmatched to any gene: 7. Germline CDR1 MNHNS, CDR2 SASEGT. The CDR3 spells CASRTPLAGGETQYF. The CDR3 DNA is TGTGCCAGCAGAACCCCTCTAGCGGGAGGGGAGACCCAGTACTTC.

In its sample, this clonotype was seen many times. This rearrangement joins TRBV5-1 to TRBJ2-1; the D gene is possibly TRBD2 (6 bases). CDR1 is SGHRS, CDR2 YFSETQ, per germline. Trimming removed 0 bases at V and 2 bases at J, with 15 bases between. The CDR3 consists of 17 residues. This chain's CDR3 is CASSLASVLAPYNEQFF. In DNA, the CDR3 is TGCGCCAGCAGCTTGGCCAGTGTTCTAGCGCCCTACAATGAGCAGTTCTTC. Full variable domain (outside the CDR3, taken from reference TRBV5-1 and TRBJ2-1): KAGVTQTPRYLIKTRGQQVTLSCSPISGHRSVSWYQQTPGQGLQFLFEYFSETQRNKGNFPGRFSGRQFSNSRSEMNVSTLELGDSALYLCASSLASVLAPYNEQFFGPGTRLTVL.

The J gene is TRBJ1-1, the V gene TRBV29-1, with D possibly matching TRBD1 (6 bases). The V end lost 3 bases, the J end lost 2 bases, and 16 bases lay between the germline ends. The CDR3 contains 15 residues. Germline loops: CDR1 SQVTM, CDR2 ANQGSEA. CDR3 residues: CSVDPESQGNTEAFF. In DNA, the CDR3 is TGCAGCGTTGATCCAGAGTCACAGGGTAACACTGAAGCTTTCTTT.

The V gene is TRBV7-8, the J gene TRBJ1-2; possible D gene TRBD1, 6 bases. Trimming pared 4 bases from V and 7 bases from J, leaving 13 bases between. Germline loops: CDR1 SGHVS, CDR2 FQNEAQ. CDR3 length: 13 residues. CDR3: CASSYRGLSGYTF. In DNA form, the CDR3 reads TGTGCCAGCAGCTACCGGGGGCTGAGTGGCTACACCTTC. Variable domain in full (rest from reference TRBV7-8 and TRBJ1-2): GAGVSQSPRYKVAKRGQDVALRCDPISGHVSLFWYQQALGQGPEFLTYFQNEAQLDKSGLPSDRFFAERPEGSVSTLKIQRTQQEDSAVYLCASSYRGLSGYTFGSGTRLTVV.

This clonotype was detected many times. The rearrangement joins TRBV11-2 to TRBJ1-5; possible D gene TRBD1, 5 bases. The germline V and J ends were trimmed by 0 bases and 7 bases, with 10 bases remaining between them. The germline gives CDR1 SGHAT, CDR2 FQNNGV. The CDR3 length is 14 residues. In DNA form, the CDR3 reads TGTGCCAGCAGCTTAGATGACGGGGGACAGCCCCAGCATTTT. Translation gives CASSLDDGGQPQHF.

As regards this clonotype: Germline and junction disagree at one end, which may indicate a read error. The V gene is TRBV2, the J gene TRBJ2-3; tentatively, D is TRBD1 (5 bases). Germline assignment: CDR1 SNHLY and CDR2 FYNNEI. The CDR3 length is 14 residues. The CDR3 DNA follows: TGTGCCAGCAAGATCTTAACGAGCACAGGTACGCAGTATTTT. Translation gives CASKILTSTGTQYF.

The V call is TRBV3-1, the J call TRBJ2-2; TRBD2 matches at 10 bases. The CDR3 covers 16 residues. J lost 7 bases, V lost 4 bases, and 9 bases had no gene match. CDR1 is LGHDT, CDR2 YNNKEL, per germline (reference sequence). For the CDR3, the DNA is TGTGCCAGCAGCCCGAAAATAGCGGGAGGATTCGGGGAGCTGTTTTTT. Its protein product is CASSPKIAGGFGELFF. Looking up the rest from reference TRBV3-1 and TRBJ2-2 gives the full variable domain: DTAVSQTPKYLVTQMGNDKSIKCEQNLGHDTMYWYKQDSKKFLKIMFSYNNKELIINETVPNRFSPKSPDKAHLNLHINSLELGDSAVYFCASSPKIAGGFGELFFGEGSRLTVL.

The V and J genes are TRBV9 and TRBJ2-7; D is possibly TRBD2 (6 bases). CDR1 and CDR2 (germline): SGDLS, YYNGEE. V dropped 0 bases and J dropped 7 bases, with 17 bases sitting between them. CDR3 length equals 15 residues. CDR3 sequence: CASSVVAGSLAEQYF. The CDR3 DNA follows: TGTGCCAGCAGCGTAGTTGCGGGGTCCCTCGCGGAGCAGTACTTC. The whole variable domain, remainder taken from reference TRBV9 and TRBJ2-7, is DSGVTQTPKHLITATGQRVTLRCSPRSGDLSVYWYQQSLDQGLQFLIQYYNGEERAKGNILERFSAQQFPDLHSELNLSSLELGDSALYFCASSVVAGSLAEQYFGPGTRLTVT.

This clonotype was recorded many times. The chain carries TRBV6-1 and TRBJ2-3; D gene uncertain. Germline values: CDR1 MNHNS, CDR2 SASEGT. V lost 1 base, J lost 8 bases, and 10 bases lay in between. This CDR3 region has 13 residues. The DNA for the CDR3 is TGTGCCAGCAGTGAAGTGGGCCCAGGTACGCAGTATTTT. As protein: CASSEVGPGTQYF.

A note on this clonotype: Possible read error: a much larger clone is one base away. The chain recombines TRBV5-1 with TRBJ2-3, with D unresolved. The CDR3 spans 14 residues. From germline, CDR1 is SGHRS and CDR2 YFSETQ. CDR3 sequence: CASGLRAPGDTQYF. The CDR3 DNA sequence: TGCGCCAGCGGCTTACGGGCCCCCGGAGATACGCAGTATTTT.

This clonotype was picked up a small number of times. The J gene is TRBJ2-5, the V gene TRBV5-1; tentative D call: TRBD2 (5 bases). The CDR3 is 14 residues long. With 0 bases removed from V and 7 bases from J, the gap between germline ends came to 13 bases. Germline assignment: CDR1 SGHRS and CDR2 YFSETQ. The chain's CDR3 is CASSLGSAVGTQYF. CDR3 bases: TGCGCCAGCAGCTTGGGTTCAGCGGTGGGGACCCAGTACTTC.

This clonotype appeared a few times. This sequence joins TRBV11-2 and TRBJ2-3; no clear D. The V end lost 5 bases, the J end lost 1 base, and 16 bases lay between the germline ends. The CDR3 covers 16 residues. Germline loops: CDR1 SGHAT, CDR2 FQNNGV. The CDR3 loop is CASSPGSLPRTDTQYF. The CDR3 DNA sequence: TGTGCCAGCAGCCCCGGCAGTCTCCCTCGCACAGATACGCAGTATTTT.